These 9 T cell receptor beta chains were all obtained from the same sample, sequenced in a study of CD8 T cells in Susac syndrome. Random hexamers were used to reverse transcribe roughly 0.5 to 1 ug of RNA. TCRdb re-called the immunoSEQ multiplex PCR reads through MiXCR, storing one row per CDR3 protein. Of about 240,000 distinct CDR3 sequences detected, roughly 95% appear once; the ten largest clones hold about 0.1%. The sample was CD4+ T cells from PBMCs. The source of these receptors is a human donor with Susac syndrome.

The chain carries TRBV4-1 and TRBJ1-2; D gene ambiguous. The CDR3 has 14 amino acids. Per the germline V gene, CDR1 is MGHRA and CDR2 is YSYEKL. Trimming stripped 1 base from V and 6 bases from J, with 12 bases between. This CDR3 reads CASSQVAGRDGYTF. The DNA of the CDR3 is TGCGCCAGCAGCCAAGTCGCCGGGAGGGATGGCTACACCTTC.

The gene calls are TRBV19 and TRBJ1-2; 8 nucleotides align to TRBD1. CDR1 is LNHDA, CDR2 SQIVND, per germline (reference sequence). CDR3 length: 15 residues. V shed 4 bases and J 5 bases; nucleotides not matched to a gene: 9. CDR3 sequence (DNA): TGTGCCAGTAGTACGCCCCGGACAGGGACATATGGCTACACCTTC. It specifies CASSTPRTGTYGYTF.

This sequence joins TRBV27 and TRBJ1-2, with D uncertain. V was cut by 9 bases and J by 7 bases, with 9 bases left in between. Germline values: CDR1 MNHEY, CDR2 SMNVEV (reference sequence). The CDR3 runs to 10 residues. The CDR3 reads CASWGGGYTF. The CDR3, as DNA: TGTGCCAGTTGGGGTGGTGGCTACACCTTC.

The V call is TRBV30, the J call TRBJ1-1; D ambiguous. This CDR3 comprises 13 residues. Per the germline V gene, CDR1 is GTSNPN and CDR2 is SVGIG (reference sequence). V was cut by 1 base and J by 0 bases, with 6 bases left in between. The CDR3 protein is CAWSDRVNTEAFF. The CDR3 DNA reads TGTGCCTGGAGTGACAGAGTGAACACTGAAGCTTTCTTT.

The CDR3 spells CASSRTGDINYGYTF. The CDR3 nucleotides read TGCGCCAGCAGCCGAACAGGGGATATTAACTATGGCTACACCTTC. The V call is TRBV4-1, the J call TRBJ1-2; 7 bases line up with TRBD1. Germline trimming cut 4 bases from V and 1 base from J; bases unmatched to any gene: 6. Per germline, CDR1 MGHRA and CDR2 YSYEKL. The CDR3 has 15 residues.

This clonotype was found once. The gene calls are TRBV28 and TRBJ1-1; D not resolved. In germline, CDR1 is MDHEN, CDR2 SYDVKM. The CDR3 is 14 amino acids. The ends were cut back, 5 bases at V and 0 bases at J, with 10 bases in the middle. The CDR3, as DNA: TGTGCCAGCAGTCCCCCTCGACTGAACACTGAAGCTTTCTTT. Its protein product is CASSPPRLNTEAFF.

J is TRBJ1-2 and V is TRBV30, with D possibly TRBD1 on 5 matching bases. V was trimmed by 0 bases and J by 4 bases, leaving 6 bases between them. Germline CDR1 reads GTSNPN; CDR2 reads SVGIG (reference sequence). The CDR3 consists of 12 residues. CDR3 region: CAWSVGRYGYTF. In DNA, the CDR3 is TGTGCCTGGAGTGTGGGGCGCTATGGCTACACCTTC.

This sequence joins TRBV29-1 and TRBJ2-1, with D maybe TRBD1 (5 bases). The germline gives CDR1 SQVTM, CDR2 ANQGSEA. V was cut by 0 bases and J by 3 bases, with 12 bases left in between. The CDR3 is made up of 15 amino acids. This CDR3 is CSVEDPDNYYNEQFF. The CDR3 nucleotides read TGCAGCGTTGAAGATCCGGACAACTACTACAATGAGCAGTTCTTC.

J is TRBJ2-4 and V is TRBV28; perhaps TRBD1 as D (6 bases). Germline V lookup: CDR1 MDHEN, CDR2 SYDVKM. CDR3 length: 12 amino acids. V lost 9 bases to trimming and J lost 6 bases, with 12 bases between them. The CDR3 coding sequence is TGTGCCAGTGGACAGCTAACAAACATTCAGTACTTC. Protein sequence: CASGQLTNIQYF.